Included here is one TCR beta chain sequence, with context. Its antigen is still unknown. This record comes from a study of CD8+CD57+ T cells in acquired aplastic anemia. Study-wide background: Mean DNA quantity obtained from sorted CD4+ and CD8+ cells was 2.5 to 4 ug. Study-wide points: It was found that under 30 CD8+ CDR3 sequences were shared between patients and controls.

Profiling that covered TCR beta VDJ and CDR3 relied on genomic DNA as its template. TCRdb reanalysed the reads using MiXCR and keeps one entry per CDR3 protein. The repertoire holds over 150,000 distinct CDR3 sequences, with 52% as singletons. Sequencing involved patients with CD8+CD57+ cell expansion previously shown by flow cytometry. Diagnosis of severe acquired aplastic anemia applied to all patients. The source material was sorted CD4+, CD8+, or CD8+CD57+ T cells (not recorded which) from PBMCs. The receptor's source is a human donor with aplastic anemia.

The CDR3 sequence: CSARDLEAGDTEQFF. For the CDR3, the DNA is TGCAGTGCTAGAGATCTCGAAGCGGGAGATACTGAGCAGTTCTTC. V is TRBV20-1 and J is TRBJ2-1, with TRBD2 matching 8 bases. The CDR3 runs 15 residues. CDR1 is DFQATT, CDR2 SNEGSKA, per germline (reference sequence). Trimming removed 0 bases from V and 9 bases from J; junction bases left unmatched: 10.